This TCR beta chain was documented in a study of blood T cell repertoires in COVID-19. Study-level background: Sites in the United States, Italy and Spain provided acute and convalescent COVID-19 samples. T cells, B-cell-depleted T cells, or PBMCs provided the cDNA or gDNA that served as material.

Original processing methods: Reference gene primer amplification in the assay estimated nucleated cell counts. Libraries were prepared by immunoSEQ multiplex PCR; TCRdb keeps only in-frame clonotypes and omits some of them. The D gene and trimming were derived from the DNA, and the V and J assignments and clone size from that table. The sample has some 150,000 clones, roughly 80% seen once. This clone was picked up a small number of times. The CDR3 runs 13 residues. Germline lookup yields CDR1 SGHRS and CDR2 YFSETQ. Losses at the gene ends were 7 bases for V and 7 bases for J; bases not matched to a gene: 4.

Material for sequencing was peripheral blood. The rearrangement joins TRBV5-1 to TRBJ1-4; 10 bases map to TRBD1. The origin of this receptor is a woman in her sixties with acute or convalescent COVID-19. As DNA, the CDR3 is TGCGCCAGCGCCGGGACAGGGGTTGAAAAACTGTTTTTT. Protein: CASAGTGVEKLFF.